This T cell receptor (beta chain) was documented in a study of control samples from healthy donors and cancer patients. Germline CDR1 is SQVTM and CDR2 is ANQGSEA. CDR3 length: 12 amino acids. Produced via immunoSEQ multiplex PCR; TCRdb's table is partial and in-frame only. The table for this sample gives 150,000 to 200,000 clones. The sequence was obtained from a woman aged 25 to 39 in good health. The rearrangement uses TRBV29-1 and TRBJ1-1; D is uncertain. The specimen was blood. CDR3: CSGNREGTEAFF. CDR3 in DNA: TGCAGTGGGAACCGGGAAGGCACTGAAGCTTTCTTT.